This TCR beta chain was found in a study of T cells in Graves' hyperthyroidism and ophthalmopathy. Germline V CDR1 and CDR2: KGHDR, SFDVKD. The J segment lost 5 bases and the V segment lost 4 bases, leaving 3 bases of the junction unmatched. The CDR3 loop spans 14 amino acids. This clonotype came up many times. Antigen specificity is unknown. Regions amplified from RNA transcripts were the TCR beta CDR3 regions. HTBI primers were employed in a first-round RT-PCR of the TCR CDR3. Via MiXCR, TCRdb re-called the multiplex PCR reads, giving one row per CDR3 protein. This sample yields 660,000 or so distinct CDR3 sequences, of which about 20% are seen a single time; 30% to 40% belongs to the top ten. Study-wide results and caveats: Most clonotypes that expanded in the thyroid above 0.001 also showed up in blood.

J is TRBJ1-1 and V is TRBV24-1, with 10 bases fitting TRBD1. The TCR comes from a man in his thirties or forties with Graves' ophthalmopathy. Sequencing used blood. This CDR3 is CATSDSGQGTEAFF. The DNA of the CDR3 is TGTGCCACCAGTGACTCGGGACAGGGGACTGAAGCTTTCTTT.